This TCR beta chain was recorded in a study of T cells after posttransplantation cyclophosphamide. Findings and caveats of the study: Recipient CMV seropositivity and CMV reactivation strongly tracked TRB clonality. TRB overlap between skin or GI tissue T cells and blood was limited. Donor CD8+ memory clones often dominated recipient blood repertoires at later times.

V was pared by 3 bases and J by 1 base, with 6 bases of the junction left unmatched. The CDR3 spans 16 residues. The germline V gene has CDR1 MDHEN and CDR2 SYDVKM. Clones were sequenced by immunoSEQ multiplex PCR, and TCRdb holds only the in-frame ones, with some missing. The top ten clones hold about 4.7% of a sample with around 16,000 clones, 80% to 85% of them seen once. Methotrexate plus calcineurin inhibitor accompanied controls' myeloablative marrow transplants; sampling was 1 year later. Comment on this clone: The antigen is undetermined.

This material consisted of PBMCs, taken 350 to 400 days after allogeneic stem cell transplant with calcineurin inhibitor and methotrexate. The source of this sequence is a young adult male patient who received an allogeneic stem cell transplant from a related donor, was CMV-positive, and had no GVHD. Some T cells could come from the graft donor. This chain joins TRBV28 and TRBJ1-5, with 7 bases that match TRBD1. CDR3 sequence reads: CASSLGTESSNQPQHF. DNA for the CDR3: TGTGCCAGCAGTTTGGGGACAGAATCGAGCAATCAGCCCCAGCATTTT.